The source of this TCR beta chain is a study of regulatory T cells in long-lasting Graves disease. For the study at large: Antithyroid drug use was under 3 months in newly diagnosed Graves' patients.

Turning to this clonotype: What it recognizes is unknown.

Researchers made TCR beta libraries by using iRepertoire HTBI primers and running Arm-PCR on CDR3 regions. TCRdb re-derived calls from the multiplex PCR reads in MiXCR, one entry per CDR3 protein. The table shows 400,000 to 500,000 distinct CDR3 sequences, with more than 12% occurring only once. Documented time point: newly diagnosed GD, antithyroid drugs for less than 3 months. PBMC RNA was the source of the TCR library. Study results and limitations: TRBV28, TRBJ1-2 and TRBJ2-5 emerged as the favored segments in persistent disease.

Germline V gene data show CDR1 as KGHSH and CDR2 as LQKENI. The CDR3 has 21 amino acids. V dropped 4 bases and J dropped 7; count of bases not matched to a gene: 22. This sample was also put to use in a study of T cells in Graves' hyperthyroidism and ophthalmopathy. From that report: The authors' 13 V-J model separated ophthalmopathy from stable hyperthyroidism.

The sequence was obtained from a woman in her 30s with Graves disease. The sequencing here drew on peripheral blood mononuclear cells (PBMCs), taken at new diagnosis, from a patient treated with antithyroid drugs. The genes are TRBV18 and TRBJ2-1; 13 bases line up with TRBD2. CDR3 loop: CASSLTVGARTSGRRGNEQFF. The CDR3 DNA reads TGTGCCAGCTCACTAACCGTTGGGGCGAGGACTAGCGGGAGAAGGGGAAATGAGCAGTTCTTC.